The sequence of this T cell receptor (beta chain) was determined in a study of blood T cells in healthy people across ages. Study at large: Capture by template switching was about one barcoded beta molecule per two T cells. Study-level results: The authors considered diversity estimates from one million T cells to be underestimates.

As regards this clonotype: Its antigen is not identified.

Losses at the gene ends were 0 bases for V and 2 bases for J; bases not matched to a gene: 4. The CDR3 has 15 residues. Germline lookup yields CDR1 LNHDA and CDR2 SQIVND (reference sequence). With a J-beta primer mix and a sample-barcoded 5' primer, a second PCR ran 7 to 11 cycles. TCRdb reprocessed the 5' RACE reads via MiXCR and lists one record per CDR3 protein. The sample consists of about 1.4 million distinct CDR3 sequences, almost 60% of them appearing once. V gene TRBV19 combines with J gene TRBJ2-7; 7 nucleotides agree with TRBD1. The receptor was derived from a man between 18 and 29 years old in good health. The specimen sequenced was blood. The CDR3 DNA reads TGTGCCAGTAGTATAGAGACAGGGTTGACCTACGAGCAGTACTTC. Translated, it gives CASSIETGLTYEQYF.